These T cell receptor beta chains were read from a single sample in a study of tumor-infiltrating lymphocytes in primary liver carcinoma. TCRdb reprocessed the multiplex PCR reads via MiXCR and lists one record per CDR3 protein. In the table there are approximately 300,000 distinct CDR3 sequences, less than 75% of which are singletons. The sequenced sample consisted of peripheral blood. The receptors derive from a man aged 40-49 years with primary liver carcinoma and hepatitis B virus infection. Both conserved end residues are part of each CDR3. The D gene is left open where the match is weak. Some rows have no size entry. The others give once, few or many, or a class for an expanded clone.

size	length	J	D	V	CDR3	DNA
once	13	TRBJ2-1	-	TRBV6-2/TRBV6-3	CACSEDFYNEQFF	TGTGCCTGCAGTGAGGATTTCTACAATGAGCAGTTCTTC
-	13	TRBJ1-1	-	TRBV6-6	CISSRHMNTEAFF	TGTATCAGCAGTCGACACATGAACACTGAAGCTTTCTTT
-	13	TRBJ2-1	-	TRBV28	CASSLGLRKEQSF	TGTGCCAGCAGCTTGGGACTGAGGAAAGAGCAGTCCTTC
many	13	TRBJ2-2	-	TRBV5-1	CASSLAKTGELFF	TGCGCCAGCAGCTTGGCAAAGACCGGGGAGCTGTTTTTT
many	16	TRBJ1-5	-	TRBV12-3/TRBV12-4	CASRSSRDGRNQPQHF	TGTGCCAGCAGATCTAGCCGGGACGGGAGAAATCAGCCCCAGCATTTT
-	14	TRBJ1-5	TRBD1	TRBV6-1	CATTYTGGNQPQHF	TGTGCCACTACATATACAGGGGGTAATCAGCCCCAGCATTTT
-	14	TRBJ2-7	-	TRBV12-3/TRBV12-4	CANSWGGGFYEQYF	TGTGCCAACAGTTGGGGGGGCGGATTCTACGAGCAGTACTTC
many	13	TRBJ1-2	-	TRBV4-3	CASSQDVSWGYTF	TGCGCCAGCAGCCAAGATGTATCTTGGGGCTACACCTTC
-	15	TRBJ1-1	-	TRBV11-1	CASSLGLGQNNEAFF	TGTGCCAGCAGCTTAGGGCTGGGTCAGAACAATGAAGCTTTCTTT
many	14	TRBJ1-1	TRBD1	TRBV10-3	CAITDTGDGDEAFF	TGTGCCATCACCGATACAGGGGACGGAGATGAAGCTTTCTTT
-	14	TRBJ2-6	-	TRBV12-2	CASRLSGTREDLTF	TGTGCAAGTCGCTTGAGTGGGACCCGGGAGGACCTGACTTTC